Presented here are 30 T cell receptor beta chains from one specimen sequenced in a study of CD8 T cells in ankylosing spondylitis. Using its own MiXCR run on the 5' RACE reads, TCRdb lists one record per CDR3 protein. Of 300,000 to 400,000 distinct CDR3 sequences in the sample, approximately 14% were seen once. The material sequenced was blood, either unsorted or a sorted T cell fraction (not recorded which). The receptors stem from a male donor with ankylosing spondylitis or in good health (not recorded which).

This clonotype was counted between two and nine times. The J gene is TRBJ2-7, the V gene TRBV6-1, with 9 bases matching TRBD1. J lost 7 bases, V lost 11 bases, and 15 bases had no gene match. The length of the CDR3 is 14 residues. Germline V gene lookup returns CDR1 MNHNS and CDR2 SASEGT. In DNA form, the CDR3 reads TGTGCCTCTTCATCAGGGACAGGGTCGCAGGAGCAGTACTTC. Amino acids: CASSSGTGSQEQYF.

This clonotype was counted many times. This chain joins TRBV20-1 and TRBJ2-5, with TRBD2 matching over 12 bases. V was pared by 0 bases and J by 4 bases, with 6 bases of the junction left unmatched. The V gene's germline CDR1 is DFQATT and CDR2 SNEGSKA (reference sequence). The CDR3 loop spans 16 amino acids. This CDR3 is CSARDPTSGRAETQYF. In DNA form, the CDR3 reads TGCAGTGCTAGAGACCCGACTAGCGGGAGAGCAGAGACCCAGTACTTC.

The chain is built from TRBV2 and TRBJ2-3; 8 bases are a match to TRBD2. The CDR3 is made up of 13 amino acids. CDR1 and CDR2 (germline): SNHLY, FYNNEI. V was pared by 2 bases and J by 8 bases, with 3 bases of the junction left unmatched. CDR3 nucleotide sequence: TGTGCCAGCAGTGAAAGCGGGAGTGGTACGCAGTATTTT. Amino acids: CASSESGSGTQYF.

The V call is TRBV3-1, the J call TRBJ2-7; D ambiguous. CDR3 length: 14 residues. V was trimmed by 5 bases and J by 5 bases, leaving 16 bases between them. Germline CDR1 reads LGHDT; CDR2 reads YNNKEL (reference sequence). In DNA, the CDR3 is TGTGCCAGCAGCTACCTGGCCACTTTCAACGAGCAGTACTTC. Translating it yields CASSYLATFNEQYF.

This clonotype was found a few times. The J gene is TRBJ1-4, the V gene TRBV3-1, with a possible D match to TRBD1 (5 bases). Germline CDR1 is LGHDT and CDR2 is YNNKEL (reference sequence). The CDR3 loop spans 18 amino acids. The V end lost 0 bases, the J end lost 3 bases, and 17 bases lay between the germline ends. The chain's CDR3 is CASSQEGLKVRANEKLFF. The CDR3 DNA reads TGTGCCAGCAGCCAAGAAGGATTAAAGGTCAGGGCTAATGAAAAACTGTTTTTT.

This clonotype was seen a few times. The chain employs TRBV5-1 and TRBJ2-5, with 9 positions matching TRBD1. This CDR3 contains 14 residues. V gave up 2 bases and J gave up 4 bases; unmatched junction bases: 3. The V gene's germline CDR1 is SGHRS and CDR2 YFSETQ. CDR3 DNA: TGCGCCAGCAGCTTCGACAGGGGGGGAGAGACCCAGTACTTC. Amino acid sequence: CASSFDRGGETQYF.

The chain is built from TRBV6-2 or TRBV6-3 and TRBJ1-1, with a tentative D call TRBD1 (6 bases). The CDR3 extends over 14 amino acids. Trimming shortened V by 4 bases and J by 5 bases, and 14 bases separated the two germline ends. CDR1 and CDR2 (germline): MNHEY, SVGEGT. CDR3 nucleotide sequence: TGTGCCAGCAGTTTCAACAGGGTCGGGACTGAAGCTTTCTTT. Protein: CASSFNRVGTEAFF.

This clonotype was observed a few times. The gene calls are TRBV12-3 or TRBV12-4 and TRBJ2-1; the match to TRBD2 covers 7 bases. Losses at the gene ends were 1 base for V and 7 bases for J; bases not matched to a gene: 4. CDR3 length equals 14 residues. In nucleotides, the CDR3 is TGTGCCAGCAGTTTAGTGGGGGGGAGAAATGAGCAGTTCTTC. Protein sequence: CASSLVGGRNEQFF.

This clonotype was counted between two and nine times. The chain joins TRBV5-1 to TRBJ2-5; D is undetermined. V was cut by 3 bases and J by 2 bases, with 11 bases left in between. This CDR3 has 14 amino acids. Germline V gene lookup returns CDR1 SGHRS and CDR2 YFSETQ. DNA of the CDR3: TGCGCCAGCAGCTCTGGCCCGGTACAAGAGACCCAGTACTTC. This codes for CASSSGPVQETQYF.

The CDR3 region is CASSWDRYEAFF. CDR3 bases: TGTGCCAGCAGCTGGGACAGATATGAAGCTTTCTTT. The chain is built from TRBV7-9 and TRBJ1-1; 7 bases map to TRBD1. The CDR3 runs to 12 residues. In germline, CDR1 is SEHNR, CDR2 FQNEAQ (reference sequence). Losses at the gene ends were 4 bases for V and 7 bases for J; bases not matched to a gene: 3.

This clonotype was observed a handful of times. The V gene is TRBV7-9, the J gene TRBJ2-1, with D perhaps TRBD1 (6 bases). V was pared by 5 bases and J by 10 bases, with 21 bases between. The germline V gene has CDR1 SEHNR and CDR2 FQNEAQ (reference sequence). The CDR3 length is 15 residues. The CDR3 bases are TGTGCCAGCAGCCAGTGGGACACCAGAACTGGCGAGCAGTTCTTC. Its protein product is CASSQWDTRTGEQFF.

This clonotype occurred a few times. The chain combines TRBV18 with TRBJ2-7; tentative D call: TRBD2 (5 bases). The germline V gene encodes CDR1 KGHSH and CDR2 LQKENI. This CDR3 has 13 amino acids. V gave up 3 bases and J gave up 4 bases, with 10 bases separating them. This CDR3 reads CASSPPAVYEQYF. The CDR3 DNA is TGTGCCAGCTCACCCCCAGCGGTATACGAGCAGTACTTC.

This clonotype was picked up a small number of times. The chain couples TRBV7-9 to TRBJ2-2; D uncertain. V gave up 4 bases and J gave up 4 bases, with 7 bases separating them. The CDR3 totals 13 residues. Per germline, CDR1 SEHNR and CDR2 FQNEAQ (reference sequence). The CDR3: CASSSTLTGELFF. CDR3 sequence (DNA): TGTGCCAGCAGCTCCACACTCACCGGGGAGCTGTTTTTT.

This clonotype was seen a few times. The genes are TRBV5-1 and TRBJ2-1; D remains ambiguous. The CDR3 is 15 amino acids. Germline assignment: CDR1 SGHRS and CDR2 YFSETQ. V gave up 0 bases and J gave up 5 bases, with 12 bases separating them. CDR3 in DNA: TGCGCCAGCAGCTTGGGGGGAACTGCAAACAATGAGCAGTTCTTC. Translating gives CASSLGGTANNEQFF.

The chain has TRBV11-2 and TRBJ2-1; a possible D gene is TRBD1 (7 bases). Germline V gene lookup returns CDR1 SGHAT and CDR2 FQNNGV. The V end lost 4 bases, the J end lost 9 bases, and 10 bases lay between the germline ends. There are 12 residues in the CDR3. CDR3 nucleotides: TGTGCCAGCAGCTACCAGGGGGGTGAGCAGTTCTTC. Amino acid sequence: CASSYQGGEQFF.

This chain connects TRBV20-1 to TRBJ1-4, with 7 nucleotides matching TRBD1. Trimming cost V 5 bases and J 8 bases; bases outside gene matches: 11. The CDR3 contains 14 residues. Per the germline V gene, CDR1 is DFQATT and CDR2 is SNEGSKA (reference sequence). The CDR3 loop is CSAEGRQGGEKLFF. CDR3 DNA sequence: TGCAGTGCTGAGGGCAGACAGGGCGGCGAAAAACTGTTTTTT.

V and J are TRBV9 and TRBJ2-5, with 10 positions matching TRBD1. V was clipped by 4 bases and J by 1 base; unmatched bases: 13. This CDR3 has 18 amino acids. Germline V CDR1 and CDR2: SGDLS, YYNGEE. The CDR3 protein is CASSSKRRTGGIQETQYF. CDR3 DNA: TGTGCCAGCAGCTCAAAGAGGAGGACAGGGGGGATCCAAGAGACCCAGTACTTC.

This clonotype was seen a few times. The junction does not match germline at one end; this may be a read error. The chain joins TRBV7-7 to TRBJ2-7; D is tentatively TRBD1 or TRBD2 (5 bases each). Germline V CDR1 and CDR2: SSHAT, FNYEAQ (reference sequence). This CDR3 contains 15 residues. The DNA for the CDR3 is TGTGCCAGCAGCTTAGGGGACGGATCCTCCCACGAGCAGTACTTC. Translated, it gives CASSLGDGSSHEQYF.

In this sample, this clonotype turned up a few times. The V and J genes are TRBV2 and TRBJ2-5; tentatively, D is TRBD1 (5 bases). Trimming removed 8 bases from V and 2 bases from J, with 15 bases in between. CDR3 length: 14 residues. Germline CDR1 is SNHLY and CDR2 is FYNNEI. CDR3 amino acids: CASYGRVGQETQYF. The CDR3 bases are TGTGCCAGCTATGGCAGGGTAGGGCAAGAGACCCAGTACTTC. The full variable domain, rest sourced from reference TRBV2 and TRBJ2-5, is EPEVTQTPSHQVTQMGQEVILRCVPISNHLYFYWYRQILGQKVEFLVSFYNNEISEKSEIFDDQFSVERPDGSNFTLKIRSTKLEDSAMYFCASYGRVGQETQYFGPGTRLLVL.

This clonotype showed up just a few times. This rearrangement joins TRBV29-1 to TRBJ2-7, with TRBD1 matching 7 bases. V gave up 1 base and J gave up 4 bases; unmatched junction bases: 4. Germline-derived CDR1 and CDR2 are SQVTM and ANQGSEA. The CDR3 is 13 residues long. The CDR3: CSVEGTGAYEQYF. Here the CDR3 DNA reads TGCAGCGTTGAAGGGACAGGAGCTTACGAGCAGTACTTC.

This chain uses TRBV5-1 with TRBJ1-2; no clear D gene. V was shortened by 1 base and J by 4 bases, with 17 bases between the two germline ends. Germline values: CDR1 SGHRS, CDR2 YFSETQ. This CDR3 comprises 16 residues. The CDR3 is CASSLKPGGNFYGYTF. The CDR3 DNA is TGCGCCAGCAGCTTGAAGCCCGGAGGGAACTTCTATGGCTACACCTTC.

There are a few counts of this clonotype. This rearrangement joins TRBV9 to TRBJ2-7; 9 positions agree with TRBD2. Germline lookup yields CDR1 SGDLS and CDR2 YYNGEE. V shed 3 bases and J 1 base; nucleotides not matched to a gene: 2. CDR3 length equals 14 residues. CDR3 protein: CASSAGLASYEQYF. CDR3 in DNA: TGTGCCAGCAGCGCAGGACTAGCGTCCTACGAGCAGTACTTC.

This clonotype was detected many times. The rearrangement links TRBV5-5 to TRBJ1-5; no clear D gene. The CDR3 consists of 14 residues. The germline V gene has CDR1 SGHKS and CDR2 YYEKEE (reference sequence). Trimming took 0 bases from V and 3 from J, leaving 7 bases between them. CDR3: CASSLGHTNQPQHF. CDR3 in DNA: TGTGCCAGCAGCTTGGGACACACCAATCAGCCCCAGCATTTT.

The chain carries TRBV5-1 and TRBJ2-3; 10 nucleotides agree with TRBD2. The CDR3 has 16 residues. Germline-derived CDR1 and CDR2 are SGHRS and YFSETQ. V trimming: 0 bases; J trimming: 4 bases; junction bases outside the gene matches: 5. CDR3 in amino acids: CASSLDIAGGSDTQYF. For the CDR3, the DNA is TGCGCCAGCAGCTTGGATATAGCGGGGGGTTCAGATACGCAGTATTTT.

This clonotype was seen a few times. Here the CDR3 DNA reads TGTGCCAGCAGTTCCCTGGGGCAGGGGGTCTACGAGCAGTACTTC. It translates to CASSSLGQGVYEQYF. This chain links TRBV27 with TRBJ2-7, with 7 bases identical to TRBD1. Unmatched junction bases numbered 9, after V lost 4 bases and J lost 3 bases. Per the germline V gene, CDR1 is MNHEY and CDR2 is SMNVEV (reference sequence). This CDR3 is 15 amino acids long.

The gene calls are TRBV20-1 and TRBJ2-4, with D possibly matching TRBD2 (5 bases). V was cut by 1 base and J by 7 bases, with 17 bases left in between. The V gene's germline CDR1 is DFQATT and CDR2 SNEGSKA (reference sequence). The CDR3 totals 15 residues. CDR3 amino acids: CSARVPQTIKNIQYF. Written as DNA, the CDR3 is TGCAGTGCTAGAGTACCGCAGACTATCAAGAACATTCAGTACTTC.

This clonotype was seen a few times. V gene TRBV7-2 combines with J gene TRBJ2-7, with 7 bases matching TRBD1. The germline CDR1 and CDR2 sequences are SGHTA and FQGNSA. Trimming took 7 bases from V and 5 from J; bases not matched to a gene: 8. This CDR3 comprises 13 residues. The CDR3 DNA is TGTGCCAGCACCCTCGACAGGGACCACGAGCAGTACTTC. Amino acid sequence: CASTLDRDHEQYF.

The gene calls are TRBV25-1 and TRBJ1-3, with TRBD1 matching 10 bases. Germline V CDR1 and CDR2: MGHDK, SYGVNS. V was pared by 7 bases and J by 1 base, with 4 bases of the junction left unmatched. The CDR3 extends over 15 amino acids. In DNA form, the CDR3 reads TGTGCCAGCACGGACAGGGGGAGTTCTGGAAACACCATATATTTT. It encodes CASTDRGSSGNTIYF.

V gene TRBV15 combines with J gene TRBJ1-5, with TRBD1 matching 10 bases. The length of the CDR3 is 15 residues. Losses at the gene ends were 5 bases for V and 3 bases for J; bases not matched to a gene: 4. The germline gives CDR1 LNHNV, CDR2 YYDKDF (reference sequence). The CDR3: CATSWGQGPNQPQHF. The DNA of the CDR3 is TGTGCCACCAGCTGGGGACAGGGGCCCAATCAGCCCCAGCATTTT.

This chain joins TRBV3-1 and TRBJ2-1, with TRBD2 matching over 12 bases. V was pared by 3 bases and J by 3 bases, with 6 bases of the junction left unmatched. This CDR3 spans 17 amino acids. CDR1 and CDR2 (germline): LGHDT, YNNKEL (reference sequence). In DNA, the CDR3 is TGTGCCAGCAGCCAGCCGACTAGCGGGGGTTTCTACAATGAGCAGTTCTTC. As protein: CASSQPTSGGFYNEQFF.